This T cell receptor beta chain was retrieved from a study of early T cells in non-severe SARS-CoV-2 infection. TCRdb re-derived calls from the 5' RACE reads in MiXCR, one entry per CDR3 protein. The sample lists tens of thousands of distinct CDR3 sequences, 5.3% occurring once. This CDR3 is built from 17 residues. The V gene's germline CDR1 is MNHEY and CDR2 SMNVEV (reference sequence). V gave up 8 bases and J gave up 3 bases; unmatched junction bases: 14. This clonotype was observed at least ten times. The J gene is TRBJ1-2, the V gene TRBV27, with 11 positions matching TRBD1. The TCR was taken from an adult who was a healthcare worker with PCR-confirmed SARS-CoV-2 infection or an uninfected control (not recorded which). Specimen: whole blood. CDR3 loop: CASGSLPGQGVDYGYTF. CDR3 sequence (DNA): TGTGCCAGCGGTTCCCTACCGGGACAGGGGGTAGACTATGGCTACACCTTC.